Reported below is one TCR beta chain. Its recognized antigen is unknown. No clone much larger than this one lies a single base away; base qualities are absent. TCRbeta CDR3 regions were amplified from genomic DNA using the immunoSEQ Assay, a bias-controlled multiplex PCR. The paper's data handling went like this. Within the assay, amplification of reference gene primers was used to estimate how many nucleated cells each sample contained. To quantify the absolute abundance of each unique TCRbeta CDR3 rearrangement, sequence reads were collapsed and filtered. For each sample, productive Simpson clonality was calculated by taking the square root of Simpson's diversity index across productive rearrangements. TCRdb provides this immuneACCESS table in a form limited to in-frame rearrangements. Some clones are lacking; in checked studies, under half of them reflect an unresolved V gene, and why the rest are absent is not known. The V and J calls and clone size come from that table; D and trimming were worked out from the DNA. The sample data list approximately 210,000 clones, and 82% of these were observed just once. The ten largest make up 12% of the sample.

Whole blood was collected in K2EDTA tubes by collaborating institutions according to the institutions' own protocols. For TCRbeta analysis, collaborators shipped samples as frozen whole blood, isolated PBMCs, or DNA extracted from either of those sample types. From V the trimming removes 3 bases and from J it removes 8 bases, while the gene matches leave 6 bases of the junction unaccounted for. The CDR3 starts with the cysteine, ends with the phenylalanine, and has 13 residues. Kept here is only the CDR3 DNA, which spans 39 bases and is read in frame from base 1. Taken from the germline V gene (reference sequence), the CDR1 and CDR2 loops are LNHDA and SQIVND. These data originate in a study of blood T cell repertoires in COVID-19 (dated by TCRdb to about 2020). General notes on the study: The collaborator samples originated in the United States, Italy and Spain and spanned the acute and convalescent phases of COVID-19. Sample metadata almost always included a de-identified subject ID, COVID-19 status, age in years and sex. HLA class I and class II types, where available, came from metadata supplied by the sample provider rather than from assay-based typing. The prospective study material was composed of cDNA or gDNA derived from T cells, B-cell-depleted T cells, or PBMCs. Deeply sampled blood TCRbeta repertoires from subjects exposed to, actively infected with, or recovered from COVID-19 were included in the dataset. The samples were drawn from the first 160 participants of the ongoing ImmuneRACE study and from about 1,200 subjects provided by 6 global collaborators. The repertoires were made available in a free public database intended to serve as a resource for research on the immune response to SARS-CoV-2.

The investigation overall reported the following: Clinical and demographic metadata were provided uncurated, with the amount varying by source and participant.

This sequence was found in a woman aged 40-49 years with acute or convalescent COVID-19. The sample consisted of peripheral blood. The chain links TRBV19 with TRBJ1-2; TRBD1 lines up with 7 middle nucleotides. The encoded CDR3 is CASSISQGPGYTF. Here is the DNA: TGTGCCAGTAGTATCTCACAGGGGCCAGGCTACACCTTC.